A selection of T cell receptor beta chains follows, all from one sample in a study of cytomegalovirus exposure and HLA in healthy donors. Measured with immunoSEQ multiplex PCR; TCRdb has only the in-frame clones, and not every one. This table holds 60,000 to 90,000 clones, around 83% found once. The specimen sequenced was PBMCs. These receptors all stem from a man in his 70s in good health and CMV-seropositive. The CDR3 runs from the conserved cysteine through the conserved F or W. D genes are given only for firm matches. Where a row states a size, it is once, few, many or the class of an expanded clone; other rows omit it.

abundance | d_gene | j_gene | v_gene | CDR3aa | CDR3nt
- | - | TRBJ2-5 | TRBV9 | CASSVGSIDQETQYF | TGTGCCAGCAGCGTAGGCAGTATCGACCAAGAGACCCAGTACTTC
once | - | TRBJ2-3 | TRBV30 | CAWSVASSPADTQYF | TGTGCCTGGAGTGTGGCTAGCAGTCCGGCAGATACGCAGTATTTT
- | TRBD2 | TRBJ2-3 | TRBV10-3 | CAISDSTSAPDTQYF | TGTGCCATCAGTGATTCGACTAGCGCCCCAGATACGCAGTATTTT
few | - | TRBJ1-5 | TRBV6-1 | CASSVDGHQPQHF | TGTGCCAGCAGTGTGGATGGGCATCAGCCCCAGCATTTT
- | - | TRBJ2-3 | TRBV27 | CASIPGTAGGTQYF | TGTGCCAGCATACCCGGGACTGCCGGGGGTACGCAGTATTTT
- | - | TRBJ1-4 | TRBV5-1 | CASSPSSGVEKLFF | TGCGCCAGCAGCCCCAGCTCAGGTGTTGAAAAACTGTTTTTT
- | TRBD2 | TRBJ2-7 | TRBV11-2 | CASSLTSTGGYEQYF | TGTGCCAGCAGCCTAACTTCGACGGGGGGCTACGAGCAGTACTTC
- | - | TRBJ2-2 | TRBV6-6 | CASSSNGITGELFF | TGTGCCAGCAGTTCTAACGGGATTACCGGGGAGCTGTTTTTT
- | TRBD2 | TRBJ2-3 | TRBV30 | CAWSSGLAGGADTQYF | TGTGCCTGGAGTTCGGGACTAGCGGGAGGGGCGGATACGCAGTATTTT
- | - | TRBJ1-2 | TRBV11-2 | CASSLDRGSNYGYTF | TGTGCCAGCAGCTTAGACAGGGGATCTAACTATGGCTACACCTTC
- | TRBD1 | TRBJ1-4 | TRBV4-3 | CASSQGQGNNEKLFF | TGCGCCAGCAGCCAAGGACAGGGCAACAATGAAAAACTGTTTTTT
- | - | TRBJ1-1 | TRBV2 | CASLRRESWQPSTEAFF | TGTGCCAGCCTACGAAGGGAGAGTTGGCAGCCGAGCACTGAAGCTTTCTTT
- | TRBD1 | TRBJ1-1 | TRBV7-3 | CASSPTGGTEAFF | TGTGCCAGCAGCCCTACAGGGGGCACTGAAGCTTTCTTT
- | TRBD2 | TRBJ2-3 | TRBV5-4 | CASSFRLAGGTDTQYF | TGTGCCAGCAGCTTCCGACTAGCGGGAGGTACAGATACGCAGTATTTT
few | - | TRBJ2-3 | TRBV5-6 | CASTKTSADTQYF | TGTGCCAGCACTAAAACCAGCGCAGATACGCAGTATTTT
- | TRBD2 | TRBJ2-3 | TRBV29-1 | CSVSYSGGKDTQYF | TGCAGCGTTTCCTATAGCGGGGGCAAGGATACGCAGTATTTT
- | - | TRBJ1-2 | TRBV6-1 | CASSEGVSDYGYTF | TGTGCCAGCAGTGAAGGAGTCTCTGACTATGGCTACACCTTC
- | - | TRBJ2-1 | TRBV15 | CATSRERLSYNEQFF | TGTGCCACCAGCAGAGAGCGGTTGTCCTACAATGAGCAGTTCTTC
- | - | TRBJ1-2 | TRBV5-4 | CASSPHNLIQGYGYTF | TGTGCCAGCAGCCCTCACAATTTAATACAGGGCTATGGCTACACCTTC
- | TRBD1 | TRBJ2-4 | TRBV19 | CASSIGTGWLYF | TGTGCCAGTAGTATAGGGACAGGCTGGTTGTACTTC
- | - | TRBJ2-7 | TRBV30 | CALAGQGYEQYF | TGTGCTTTAGCGGGACAGGGCTACGAGCAGTACTTC
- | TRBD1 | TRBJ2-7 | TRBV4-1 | CASSQGDSSSLYEQYF | TGCGCCAGCAGCCAAGGGGACAGTTCAAGTTTATACGAGCAGTACTTC
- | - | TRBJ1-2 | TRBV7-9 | CASSLGGYYGYTF | TGTGCCAGCAGCTTAGGGGGCTACTATGGCTACACCTTC
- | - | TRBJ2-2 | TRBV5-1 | CASSLASGNTGELFF | TGCGCCAGCAGCTTGGCCTCAGGGAACACCGGGGAGCTGTTTTTT
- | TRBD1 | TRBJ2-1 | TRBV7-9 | CASSPSTGAEQFF | TGTGCCAGCAGCCCATCGACAGGGGCTGAGCAGTTCTTC
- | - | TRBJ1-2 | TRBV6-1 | CASSEQMGGWGLRGYTF | TGTGCCAGCAGTGAACAGATGGGTGGGTGGGGACTTAGGGGCTACACCTTC
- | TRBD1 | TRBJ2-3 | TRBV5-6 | CASSFGQGRDTQYF | TGTGCCAGCAGCTTCGGACAGGGGAGAGATACGCAGTATTTT
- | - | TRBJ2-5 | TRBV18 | CASSPERARTQYF | TGTGCCAGCTCACCGGAGAGGGCGCGTACCCAGTACTTC
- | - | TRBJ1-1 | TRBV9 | CASSPRQEMNTEAFF | TGTGCCAGCAGCCCACGACAGGAGATGAACACTGAAGCTTTCTTT
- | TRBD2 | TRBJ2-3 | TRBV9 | CASGQGLAGDTQYF | TGTGCCAGCGGTCAAGGACTAGCGGGAGATACGCAGTATTTT
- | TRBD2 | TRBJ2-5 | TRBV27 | CAKTGTSGLAGYNQETQYF | TGTGCCAAAACCGGGACAAGTGGACTAGCGGGGTACAACCAAGAGACCCAGTACTTC
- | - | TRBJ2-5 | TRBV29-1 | CSVDGGVALEETQYF | TGCAGCGTTGATGGAGGGGTGGCGTTGGAAGAGACCCAGTACTTC
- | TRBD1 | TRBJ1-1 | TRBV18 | CASSPRTGEAEAFF | TGTGCCAGCTCACCAAGGACAGGGGAGGCTGAAGCTTTCTTT
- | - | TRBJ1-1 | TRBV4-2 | CASSQTRVNTEAFF | TGTGCCAGCAGCCAGACTAGGGTAAACACTGAAGCTTTCTTT
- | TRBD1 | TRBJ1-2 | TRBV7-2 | CASSLGQGDYGYTF | TGTGCCAGCAGCTTAGGACAGGGAGACTATGGCTACACCTTC
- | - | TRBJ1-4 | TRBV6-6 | CASSKGGRANEKLFF | TGTGCCAGCTCAAAGGGAGGGCGAGCTAATGAAAAACTGTTTTTT
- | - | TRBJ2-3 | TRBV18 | CASSLSDTQYF | TGTGCCAGCTCACTCTCCGATACGCAGTATTTT
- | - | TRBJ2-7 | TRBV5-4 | CASSLSGAAPYEQYF | TGTGCCAGCAGCTTGTCTGGAGCGGCTCCCTACGAGCAGTACTTC
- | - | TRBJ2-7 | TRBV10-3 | CAISESAGGSYEQYF | TGTGCCATCAGTGAGTCGGCGGGTGGGTCCTACGAGCAGTACTTC
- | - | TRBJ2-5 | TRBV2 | CASSERGGGEETQYF | TGTGCCAGCAGTGAAAGAGGGGGGGGAGAAGAGACCCAGTACTTC
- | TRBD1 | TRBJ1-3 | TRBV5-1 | CASSPGTVSGNTIYF | TGCGCCAGCAGCCCGGGGACAGTCTCTGGAAACACCATATATTTT
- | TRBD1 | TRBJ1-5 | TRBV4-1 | CASSQRQGPRGNQPQHF | TGCGCCAGCAGCCAAAGACAGGGCCCAAGGGGCAATCAGCCCCAGCATTTT
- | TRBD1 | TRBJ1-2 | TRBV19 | CASTPGTGAGYTF | TGTGCCAGTACACCAGGGACAGGGGCCGGCTACACCTTC
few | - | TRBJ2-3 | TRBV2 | CASSEQGGGSGDTQYF | TGTGCCAGCAGCGAACAAGGCGGGGGCTCGGGGGATACGCAGTATTTT
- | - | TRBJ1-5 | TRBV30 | CASQRGNQPQHF | TGTGCCTCTCAGAGGGGCAATCAGCCCCAGCATTTT
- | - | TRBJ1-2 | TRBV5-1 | CASSSGQLHYGYTF | TGCGCCAGCAGCTCTGGACAGTTACACTATGGCTACACCTTC
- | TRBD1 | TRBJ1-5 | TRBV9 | CASSVSGDRGQPQHF | TGTGCCAGCAGCGTGAGTGGGGACAGGGGACAGCCCCAGCATTTT
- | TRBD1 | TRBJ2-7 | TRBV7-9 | CASSLGQGGYEQYF | TGTGCCAGCAGCTTGGGACAGGGGGGCTACGAGCAGTACTTC